Below are 18 T cell receptor beta chains sequenced from a single sample in a study of T cells expressing NK-cell markers. TCRdb reanalyzed the 5' RACE reads and collapses them to one entry per CDR3 protein, without DNA. In all, the sample yields roughly 350,000 distinct CDR3 sequences. Source material: blood T cells: a sorted CD56 or NKG2C T cell subset, CD4+ or CD8+ T cells, or bulk PBMC T cells (not recorded which). These receptors originate from a man aged 18-75 years in good health.

V usage is TRBV6-5 and J usage is TRBJ2-5; no DNA is available, so the TRBD1 call from TCRdb remains unchecked. Germline V gene lookup returns CDR1 MNHEY and CDR2 SVGAGI. The CDR3 sequence is 14 residues long. The CDR3 protein is CASSYDRVQETQYF.

The chain has TRBV7-6 and TRBJ1-6. The germline V gene has CDR1 SGHVS and CDR2 FNYEAQ. There are 14 residues in the CDR3. CDR3 loop: CASSLRAGDSPLHF.

The J gene is TRBJ1-2, the V gene TRBV2; TCRdb indicates TRBD1, and absent DNA this call remains unverified. Germline V CDR1 and CDR2: SNHLY, FYNNEI. There are 17 residues in the CDR3. CDR3 in amino acids: CASSATGGGSPNYGYTF.

V and J are TRBV20-1 and TRBJ2-5; with no DNA, the TCRdb D assignment of TRBD2 cannot be verified. Germline V CDR1 and CDR2: DFQATT, SNEGSKA (reference sequence). CDR3 length equals 14 residues. The CDR3 here is CSAPIAGGSETQYF.

The CDR3 is CASTRGGTQYF. The rearrangement links TRBV12-3 or TRBV12-4 to TRBJ2-3. CDR3 size: 11 residues.

V gene TRBV12-3 or TRBV12-4 combines with J gene TRBJ2-7; TCRdb outputs TRBD1, but without DNA this stays unchecked. This CDR3 is 13 amino acids long. The CDR3 loop is CASSLAGGYEQYF.

The V and J genes are TRBV7-2 and TRBJ2-2; TCRdb's assignment of TRBD1 cannot be checked, as there is no DNA. Germline V gene data show CDR1 as SGHTA and CDR2 as FQGNSA. The CDR3 contains 17 residues. CDR3 sequence reads: CASSHGGKGRYTGELFF.

The V gene is TRBV11-2, the J gene TRBJ2-1. This CDR3 spans 12 amino acids. Germline V lookup: CDR1 SGHAT, CDR2 FQNNGV. CDR3: CASSLVQSEQFF.

The V and J genes are TRBV7-9 and TRBJ2-7; checking the TCRdb D call of TRBD1 is not possible without DNA. The CDR3 contains 14 residues. Per germline, CDR1 SEHNR and CDR2 FQNEAQ (reference sequence). The CDR3: CASSGTGASYEQYF.

The rearrangement uses TRBV12-5 and TRBJ2-3; TCRdb gives TRBD1 as the D gene, but with no DNA this cannot be confirmed. CDR1 and CDR2 from the germline V gene are LGHNT and FRNRAP. CDR3 size: 18 residues. This CDR3 is CASGLTPFDRVSTDTQYF.

This chain joins TRBV5-6 and TRBJ2-1; TCRdb names TRBD2, which stays unverified in the absence of DNA. CDR3 length: 16 amino acids. Per germline, CDR1 SGHDT and CDR2 YYEEEE. CDR3 sequence reads: CASSLDGGRIYNEQFF.

The chain employs TRBV11-2 and TRBJ1-4; the TCRdb call, TRBD1, lacks DNA for checking. From germline, CDR1 is SGHAT and CDR2 FQNNGV. The CDR3 is 14 amino acids. The CDR3 loop is CASSETASNEKLFF.

The chain is built from TRBV5-4 and TRBJ2-5. Germline V CDR1 and CDR2: SGHNT, YYREEE (reference sequence). CDR3 length: 13 residues. The CDR3 here is CASSFAPEETQYF.

V gene TRBV18 combines with J gene TRBJ1-1. The germline V gene encodes CDR1 KGHSH and CDR2 LQKENI. The CDR3 loop spans 15 amino acids. CDR3 in amino acids: CASSPQQEKNTEAFF.

This chain connects TRBV20-1 to TRBJ1-2. The CDR3 extends over 15 amino acids. The germline gives CDR1 DFQATT, CDR2 SNEGSKA (reference sequence). The CDR3 spells CSARASDRRGYGYTF.

The chain links TRBV4-2 to TRBJ2-1; TCRdb's D gene call, TRBD2, goes unchecked for lack of DNA. Germline loops: CDR1 LGHNA, CDR2 YNFKEQ. This CDR3 is built from 14 residues. This chain's CDR3 is CASSQVKGGGAWFF.

The chain is built from TRBV2 and TRBJ2-1; TCRdb's D call of TRBD2 is untestable without DNA. Germline V CDR1 and CDR2: SNHLY, FYNNEI. This CDR3 has 15 amino acids. CDR3 region: CASSDSTSGYDEQFF.

V and J are TRBV20-1 and TRBJ2-6; the TCRdb call, TRBD2, lacks DNA for checking. CDR3 length equals 16 residues. Germline values: CDR1 DFQATT, CDR2 SNEGSKA (reference sequence). CDR3 sequence: CSARDSRVAGANVLTF.